This T cell receptor beta chain derives from a study of identical twins. There are a few counts of this clonotype. The V gene lost 0 bases and the J gene lost 7 bases, with 7 bases spanning the gap. CDR3 length equals 12 residues. Germline loops: CDR1 SGHKS, CDR2 YYEKEE (reference sequence). TCRdb analysed the 5' RACE reads with MiXCR anew, one entry per CDR3 protein. The sample has hundreds of thousands of distinct CDR3 sequences, about 20% seen once; the top ten hold 4% to 5.5%. This same sample was also taken into another study, of T cells expressing NK-cell markers.

This chain connects TRBV5-5 to TRBJ1-1; D gene uncertain. Input material: PBMCs. The receptor comes from a woman younger than 35 in good health. The CDR3 nucleotides are TGTGCCAGCAGCTTGGCAGAGTTTGAAGCTTTCTTT. This sequence encodes CASSLAEFEAFF.